The 14 T cell receptor beta chains below were found in one sample sequenced in a study of blood T cell repertoires in COVID-19. TCRdb's copy holds only in-frame clones and misses some; the assay was immunoSEQ multiplex PCR. The repertoire consists of around 60,000 clones, with less than 90% occurring once and the leading ten covering more than 15%. The sequenced material came from peripheral blood. Every receptor here comes from a man aged 55 to 70 with COVID-19, enrolled during active disease.

This chain joins TRBV5-3 and TRBJ1-5; no clear D. TRBV5-3 is known as an ORF, though its function is uncertain. V lost 10 bases, J lost 0 bases, and 8 bases lay in between. This CDR3 is 12 amino acids long. Here the CDR3 reads CAGRYSNQPQHF. CDR3 nucleotide sequence: TGTGCCGGTAGATATAGCAATCAGCCCCAGCATTTT.

The chain combines TRBV7-9 with TRBJ1-2; D is possibly TRBD1 (5 bases). The CDR3 has 12 residues. The germline V and J ends were trimmed by 5 bases and 3 bases, with 7 bases remaining between them. Germline V lookup: CDR1 SEHNR, CDR2 FQNEAQ (reference sequence). CDR3 sequence reads: CASSKQDYGYTF. DNA for the CDR3: TGTGCCAGCAGCAAACAGGACTATGGCTACACCTTC.

This clone appeared a single time. V gene TRBV29-1 combines with J gene TRBJ1-1; a weak D match, TRBD1 (6 bases). The CDR3 covers 13 residues. The germline gives CDR1 SQVTM, CDR2 ANQGSEA. V lost 5 bases and J lost 1, with 11 bases in between. CDR3 sequence: CSVLTGENTEAFF. The CDR3 DNA reads as TGCAGCGTTCTGACAGGAGAGAACACTGAAGCTTTCTTT.

This chain uses TRBV5-1 with TRBJ2-3; TRBD2 matches 11 bases. V lost 0 bases to trimming and J lost 0 bases; unmatched junction nucleotides: 3. The length of the CDR3 is 17 residues. The V gene's germline CDR1 is SGHRS and CDR2 YFSETQ. The CDR3 is CASSLGLAGHSTDTQYF. DNA of the CDR3: TGCGCCAGCAGCTTGGGACTAGCGGGGCATAGCACAGATACGCAGTATTTT.

The chain links TRBV9 to TRBJ2-2; D is undetermined. Germline CDR1 reads SGDLS; CDR2 reads YYNGEE. Trimming shortened V by 0 bases and J by 2 bases, and 8 bases separated the two germline ends. CDR3 length: 15 residues. The CDR3 coding sequence is TGTGCCAGCAGCGTAGTGCCCAGTAACACCGGGGAGCTGTTTTTT. It codes for CASSVVPSNTGELFF.

This clone appeared a few times. The genes are TRBV5-6 and TRBJ1-2; D perhaps matches TRBD1 (5 bases). V lost 2 bases and J lost 2, with 10 bases in between. The CDR3 totals 14 residues. CDR1 is SGHDT and CDR2 is YYEEEE in the germline V gene. CDR3 nucleotide sequence: TGTGCCAGCAGCTTCGCCGGGGGGAACTATGGCTACACCTTC. This translates into CASSFAGGNYGYTF.

The rearrangement links TRBV5-1 to TRBJ2-2, with a possible D match to TRBD2 (5 bases). Deletions cut 2 bases from V and 0 bases from J, with 8 bases between. CDR3 size: 15 residues. CDR1 is SGHRS and CDR2 is YFSETQ in the germline V gene. This chain's CDR3 is CASSFTGTNTGELFF. Here the CDR3 DNA reads TGCGCCAGCAGCTTTACGGGGACGAACACCGGGGAGCTGTTTTTT.

The rearrangement links TRBV7-3 to TRBJ1-1; D is ambiguous. CDR1 is SGHTA and CDR2 is FQGTGA in the germline V gene. V lost 2 bases and J 1 base, leaving 5 bases between the germline ends. CDR3 length equals 13 residues. CDR3 in DNA: TGTGCCAGCAGCTTAGGGCAGAACACTGAAGCTTTCTTT. This translates into CASSLGQNTEAFF.

The chain combines TRBV5-1 with TRBJ2-3; 9 bases line up with TRBD1. This CDR3 region has 15 residues. CDR1 and CDR2 from the germline V gene are SGHRS and YFSETQ. After removal of 7 bases from V and 0 bases from J, the junction contained 6 bases not matched to a gene. Written as DNA, the CDR3 is TGCGCCAGCGTCACAGGGGGCCCCAGCACAGATACGCAGTATTTT. Protein product: CASVTGGPSTDTQYF.

V is TRBV28 and J is TRBJ2-3; 10 nucleotides line up with TRBD2. This CDR3 comprises 14 residues. Per the germline V gene, CDR1 is MDHEN and CDR2 is SYDVKM. Unmatched junction bases numbered 7, after V lost 7 bases and J lost 6 bases. The CDR3 bases are TGTGCCAGCAACGCAGCGGGGGGGGTGGATACGCAGTATTTT. Translation gives CASNAAGGVDTQYF.

V usage is TRBV4-2 and J usage is TRBJ1-6, with D perhaps matching TRBD1 (5 bases). The CDR3 contains 14 residues. Between the trimmed V and J ends, which lost 2 bases and 10 bases, there was a span of 12 bases. Germline V gives CDR1 LGHNA, CDR2 YNFKEQ. CDR3 sequence reads: CASSQTGGISPLHF. CDR3 sequence (DNA): TGTGCCAGCAGCCAAACCGGGGGGATATCACCCCTCCACTTT.

This clone showed up just a few times. The rearrangement uses TRBV10-1 and TRBJ1-1; D is unclear. The V end was cut by 7 bases, the J end by 0 bases, with 9 bases between. This CDR3 contains 13 residues. Germline loops: CDR1 WNHNN, CDR2 SYGVQD (reference sequence). As DNA, the CDR3 is TGCGCCAGCAAGAACAATATGAACACTGAAGCTTTCTTT. Its protein is CASKNNMNTEAFF.

The chain employs TRBV6-5 and TRBJ1-1; 7 bases match TRBD1. Trimming at V came to 5 bases and at J to 4 bases, leaving 10 bases not matched to a gene. This CDR3 has 15 amino acids. Germline CDR1 and CDR2: MNHEY and SVGAGI. In DNA, the CDR3 is TGTGCCAGCAGTCCGATCGGCAGGGGGAGCACTGAAGCTTTCTTT. Protein: CASSPIGRGSTEAFF.

The chain carries TRBV19 and TRBJ1-6; TRBD1 is a possible D gene (5 bases). V lost 3 bases and J lost 8, with 11 bases in between. The CDR3 spans 14 residues. Germline CDR1 LNHDA, CDR2 SQIVND (reference sequence). DNA of the CDR3: TGTGCCAGTAGTATTAAGGGGCTTGATTCACCCCTCCACTTT. Its protein is CASSIKGLDSPLHF.